This T cell receptor beta chain comes out of a study of molecular identifiers for immune sequencing clone quantification. A single record per CDR3 protein comes from TCRdb applying MiXCR to the PCR reads. The sample gives under 800,000 distinct CDR3 sequences, about 25% of which show up once; about 0.81% is in the top ten. This CDR3 is built from 15 residues. V lost 5 bases and J lost 9; bases outside the gene matches: 13. From germline, CDR1 is MDHEN and CDR2 SYDVKM. The chain joins TRBV28 to TRBJ2-1; TRBD2 matches 7 bases. The TCR originated in a human donor in good health. Some libraries in this study had Jurkat cell RNA spiked in. The specimen was naive CD8+ T cells from blood, with Jurkat cell RNA spiked in. Noted subset: FACS-sorted CD8+CD4-CCR7+CD45RA+ naive T cells. This CDR3 reads CASSLRGLTSFEQFF. The CDR3, as DNA: TGTGCCAGCAGTCTACGTGGCCTGACTAGCTTTGAGCAGTTCTTC.